The T cell receptor (beta chain) described here comes from a study of T cells after yellow fever vaccination. Study in general: Libraries from low-cell-number fractions were prepared with the SMART-Seq v4 Ultra Low Input RNA kit. Study findings and constraints: Once the booster was given, most primary-vaccination clones reappeared, at about 95% for CD4 and roughly 86% for CD8.

Production of TCR cDNA was by 5'RACE template switching, which also added a universal primer site and UMIs. TCRdb reanalysed the 5' RACE reads using MiXCR and keeps one entry per CDR3 protein. Here the sample spans about 320,000 distinct CDR3 sequences, about 6.6% being singletons. The CDR3 is 16 amino acids. After removal of 0 bases from V and 4 bases from J, the junction contained 9 bases not matched to a gene. Germline values: CDR1 SGHRS, CDR2 YFSETQ. There are many counts of this clonotype. Its antigen is currently unknown. The rearrangement uses TRBV5-1 and TRBJ1-2; 7 nucleotides match TRBD1. This receptor was taken from a man between 18 and 35 years old who received the YFV17D yellow fever vaccine. Sequenced material: PBMCs, taken roughly 47 days after the first yellow fever vaccination. CDR3 bases: TGCGCCAGCAGCTTGGGAGGCGGGACAGTCGGCTATGGCTACACCTTC. It encodes CASSLGGGTVGYGYTF.